Listed below are T cell receptor beta chains from one sample, sequenced in a study of blood T cells in healthy people across ages. TCRdb analysed the 5' RACE reads with MiXCR anew, one entry per CDR3 protein. The repertoire holds around 990,000 distinct CDR3 sequences, with approximately 38% as singletons. Material for sequencing was blood. The receptors shown here come from a man between 18 and 35 years old in good health. Both conserved end residues are part of each CDR3. A D gene is named only where the DNA matches it firmly. Clone size appears in some rows only: once, few, many, or a class for an expanded clone.

CDR3 protein: CASSQSGRTDTQYF
CDR3 DNA: TGTGCCAGCAGCCAATCGGGGCGCACAGATACGCAGTATTTT
V gene: TRBV16
J gene: TRBJ2-3
clone size: .
D gene: .

CDR3 protein: CASSNRGLGTGELFF
CDR3 DNA: TGTGCCAGCAGTAACAGGGGGCTTGGCACCGGGGAGCTGTTTTTT
V gene: TRBV6-5
J gene: TRBJ2-2
clone size: few
D gene: TRBD1

CDR3 protein: CASSPSAATGEQYF
CDR3 DNA: TGTGCCAGCTCACCATCGGCCGCTACGGGGGAGCAGTACTTC
V gene: TRBV18
J gene: TRBJ2-7
clone size: .
D gene: .

CDR3 protein: CASTLSPGAGPYNEQFF
CDR3 DNA: TGTGCCAGCACCCTAAGTCCCGGGGCAGGGCCCTACAATGAGCAGTTCTTC
V gene: TRBV25-1
J gene: TRBJ2-1
clone size: .
D gene: .

CDR3 protein: CSARDAGVNQPQHF
CDR3 DNA: TGCAGTGCTAGAGATGCCGGTGTCAATCAGCCCCAGCATTTT
V gene: TRBV20-1
J gene: TRBJ1-5
clone size: few
D gene: .

CDR3 protein: CAIAKRPGQGNEQFF
CDR3 DNA: TGTGCCATCGCCAAACGCCCGGGACAGGGCAATGAGCAGTTCTTC
V gene: TRBV10-3
J gene: TRBJ2-1
clone size: few
D gene: TRBD1

CDR3 protein: CASSLAHANTEAFF
CDR3 DNA: TGTGCCAGCAGCCTCGCACACGCCAACACTGAAGCTTTCTTT
V gene: TRBV3-1
J gene: TRBJ1-1
clone size: .
D gene: .

CDR3 protein: CASRGGLNNEQFF
CDR3 DNA: TGTGCCTCACGGGGGGGTCTTAACAATGAGCAGTTCTTC
V gene: TRBV10-3
J gene: TRBJ2-1
clone size: .
D gene: TRBD2

CDR3 protein: CASSWGTGTVTEAFF
CDR3 DNA: TGTGCCAGCAGCTGGGGGACAGGGACAGTCACTGAAGCTTTCTTT
V gene: TRBV5-6
J gene: TRBJ1-1
clone size: .
D gene: TRBD1

CDR3 protein: CASRSPYEQYF
CDR3 DNA: TGTGCCAGCAGATCACCTTACGAGCAGTACTTC
V gene: TRBV9
J gene: TRBJ2-7
clone size: .
D gene: .

CDR3 protein: CASSAEGHTDTQYF
CDR3 DNA: TGTGCCAGCAGTGCCGAGGGACACACAGATACGCAGTATTTT
V gene: TRBV25-1
J gene: TRBJ2-3
clone size: .
D gene: .

CDR3 protein: CASNRGGTQYF
CDR3 DNA: TGTGCCAGCAACCGGGGCGGGACCCAGTACTTC
V gene: TRBV7-9
J gene: TRBJ2-5
clone size: .
D gene: .

CDR3 protein: CASSSFFSWDFYSGNTIYF
CDR3 DNA: TGTGCCAGCAGTTCTTTCTTTAGTTGGGACTTTTACTCTGGAAACACCATATATTTT
V gene: TRBV28
J gene: TRBJ1-3
clone size: .
D gene: .

CDR3 protein: CSVLGQGMNYEQYF
CDR3 DNA: TGCAGCGTGCTAGGACAGGGGATGAACTACGAGCAGTACTTC
V gene: TRBV29-1
J gene: TRBJ2-7
clone size: once
D gene: TRBD1

CDR3 protein: CASSEYGYYGYTF
CDR3 DNA: TGTGCCAGCAGTGAATATGGGTACTATGGCTACACCTTC
V gene: TRBV25-1
J gene: TRBJ1-2
clone size: .
D gene: .

CDR3 protein: CASSLKRKGETQYF
CDR3 DNA: TGTGCCAGCAGTTTAAAAAGGAAGGGGGAGACCCAGTACTTC
V gene: TRBV12-3/TRBV12-4
J gene: TRBJ2-5
clone size: many
D gene: .

CDR3 protein: CSAREGGGTSTDTQYF
CDR3 DNA: TGCAGTGCTAGAGAGGGTGGCGGGACTAGCACAGATACGCAGTATTTT
V gene: TRBV20-1
J gene: TRBJ2-3
clone size: .
D gene: .

CDR3 protein: CASSQESGGRYGYTF
CDR3 DNA: TGTGCCAGCAGCCAAGAGTCAGGGGGTCGGTATGGCTACACCTTC
V gene: TRBV4-2
J gene: TRBJ1-2
clone size: .
D gene: TRBD1

CDR3 protein: CASRTDIRNTEAFF
CDR3 DNA: TGTGCCAGCAGAACGGACATTAGGAACACTGAAGCTTTCTTT
V gene: TRBV28
J gene: TRBJ1-1
clone size: .
D gene: .

CDR3 protein: CASSLAQGPNYGCTF
CDR3 DNA: TGTGCCAGCAGCTTAGCCCAGGGACCTAACTATGGCTGCACCTTC
V gene: TRBV7-2
J gene: TRBJ1-2
clone size: few
D gene: .

CDR3 protein: CASRRDRDAYNEQFF
CDR3 DNA: TGCGCCAGCAGGCGAGACAGGGACGCCTACAATGAGCAGTTCTTC
V gene: TRBV4-3
J gene: TRBJ2-1
clone size: few
D gene: TRBD1

CDR3 protein: CASSRKTLMNTEAFF
CDR3 DNA: TGTGCCAGCAGCCGAAAGACGCTAATGAACACTGAAGCTTTCTTT
V gene: TRBV7-2
J gene: TRBJ1-1
clone size: .
D gene: .

CDR3 protein: CASRSDGNEQFF
CDR3 DNA: TGTGCCAGCAGGTCGGACGGAAATGAGCAGTTCTTC
V gene: TRBV2
J gene: TRBJ2-1
clone size: few
D gene: .

CDR3 protein: CASSQGAAGQAKNIQYF
CDR3 DNA: TGCGCCAGCAGCCAAGGGGCAGCGGGCCAAGCCAAAAACATTCAGTACTTC
V gene: TRBV4-3
J gene: TRBJ2-4
clone size: .
D gene: .

CDR3 protein: CSARLGANYGYTF
CDR3 DNA: TGCAGTGCTAGATTGGGGGCTAACTATGGCTACACCTTC
V gene: TRBV20-1
J gene: TRBJ1-2
clone size: .
D gene: .

CDR3 protein: CSAREAFTDTQYF
CDR3 DNA: TGCAGTGCTAGAGAGGCATTCACAGATACGCAGTATTTT
V gene: TRBV20-1
J gene: TRBJ2-3
clone size: few
D gene: .

CDR3 protein: CASSQTGPANEQFF
CDR3 DNA: TGTGCCAGCAGCCAGACCGGGCCGGCCAATGAGCAGTTCTTC
V gene: TRBV4-2
J gene: TRBJ2-1
clone size: .
D gene: .

CDR3 protein: CASSPRGAIITALYHMEQYF
CDR3 DNA: TGTGCCAGCAGCCCGAGGGGGGCCATAATCACAGCTTTATACCACATGGAGCAGTACTTC
V gene: TRBV6-2/TRBV6-3
J gene: TRBJ2-7
clone size: .
D gene: .

CDR3 protein: CASGAEEYNEQFF
CDR3 DNA: TGTGCCAGCGGAGCGGAGGAATACAATGAGCAGTTCTTC
V gene: TRBV9
J gene: TRBJ2-1
clone size: once
D gene: .

CDR3 protein: CSARESAQETQYF
CDR3 DNA: TGCAGTGCTAGGGAGTCGGCTCAAGAGACCCAGTACTTC
V gene: TRBV20-1
J gene: TRBJ2-5
clone size: .
D gene: .

CDR3 protein: CASSRLTSGGANNEQFF
CDR3 DNA: TGTGCCAGCAGCCGCCTGACTAGCGGGGGGGCCAACAATGAGCAGTTCTTC
V gene: TRBV3-1
J gene: TRBJ2-1
clone size: .
D gene: TRBD2

CDR3 protein: CASSVATTSGELFF
CDR3 DNA: TGTGCCAGCAGCGTAGCTACTACGTCCGGGGAGCTGTTTTTT
V gene: TRBV9
J gene: TRBJ2-2
clone size: .
D gene: .

CDR3 protein: CSARAPGGGEAFF
CDR3 DNA: TGCAGTGCTAGAGCCCCGGGGGGAGGCGAAGCTTTCTTT
V gene: TRBV20-1
J gene: TRBJ1-1
clone size: many
D gene: .

CDR3 protein: CASSVSGNSNQPQHF
CDR3 DNA: TGTGCCAGCAGCGTCTCGGGGAATAGCAATCAGCCCCAGCATTTT
V gene: TRBV9
J gene: TRBJ1-5
clone size: .
D gene: .

CDR3 protein: CSARGGDPATGELFF
CDR3 DNA: TGCAGTGCTAGGGGGGGCGACCCCGCCACCGGGGAGCTGTTTTTT
V gene: TRBV20-1
J gene: TRBJ2-2
clone size: .
D gene: .

CDR3 protein: CASMGLNQETQYF
CDR3 DNA: TGTGCCAGCATGGGTCTTAACCAAGAGACCCAGTACTTC
V gene: TRBV7-8
J gene: TRBJ2-5
clone size: few
D gene: .

CDR3 protein: CASSPSGGDLNTEAFF
CDR3 DNA: TGTGCCAGCAGCCCCTCGGGGGGCGACCTTAACACTGAAGCTTTCTTT
V gene: TRBV5-5
J gene: TRBJ1-1
clone size: .
D gene: .

CDR3 protein: CAWSTGAGEQYF
CDR3 DNA: TGTGCCTGGAGTACAGGGGCGGGGGAGCAGTACTTC
V gene: TRBV30
J gene: TRBJ2-5
clone size: .
D gene: .

CDR3 protein: CSVETDGRSLEQYF
CDR3 DNA: TGCAGCGTTGAGACGGACGGCAGGTCACTCGAGCAGTACTTC
V gene: TRBV29-1
J gene: TRBJ2-7
clone size: .
D gene: .

CDR3 protein: CASSPTQGRSPPHF
CDR3 DNA: TGTGCCAGCAGCCCCACACAGGGACGTTCACCCCCCCACTTT
V gene: TRBV28
J gene: TRBJ1-6
clone size: .
D gene: .

CDR3 protein: CASSLDGGAYNEQFF
CDR3 DNA: TGTGCCAGCAGCTTAGATGGGGGCGCCTACAATGAGCAGTTCTTC
V gene: TRBV7-2
J gene: TRBJ2-1
clone size: many
D gene: .

CDR3 protein: CASSQELRRGRFF
CDR3 DNA: TGTGCCAGCAGCCAAGAACTACGAAGGGGGCGGTTCTTC
V gene: TRBV3-1
J gene: TRBJ2-1
clone size: .
D gene: TRBD1

CDR3 protein: CASARDREDTQYF
CDR3 DNA: TGCGCCAGCGCCCGGGACAGGGAGGATACGCAGTATTTT
V gene: TRBV5-1
J gene: TRBJ2-3
clone size: few
D gene: TRBD1